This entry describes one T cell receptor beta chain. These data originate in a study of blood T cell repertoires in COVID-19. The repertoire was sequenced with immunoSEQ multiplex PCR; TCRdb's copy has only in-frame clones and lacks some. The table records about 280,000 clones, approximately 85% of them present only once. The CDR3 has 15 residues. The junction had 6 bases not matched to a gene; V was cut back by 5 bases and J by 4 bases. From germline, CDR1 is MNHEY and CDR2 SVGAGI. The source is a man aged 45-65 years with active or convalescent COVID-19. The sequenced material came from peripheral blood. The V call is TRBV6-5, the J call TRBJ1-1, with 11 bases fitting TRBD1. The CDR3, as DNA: TGTGCCAGCAGTACCGCCGGGACAGGGGGCACTGAAGCTTTCTTT. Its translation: CASSTAGTGGTEAFF.